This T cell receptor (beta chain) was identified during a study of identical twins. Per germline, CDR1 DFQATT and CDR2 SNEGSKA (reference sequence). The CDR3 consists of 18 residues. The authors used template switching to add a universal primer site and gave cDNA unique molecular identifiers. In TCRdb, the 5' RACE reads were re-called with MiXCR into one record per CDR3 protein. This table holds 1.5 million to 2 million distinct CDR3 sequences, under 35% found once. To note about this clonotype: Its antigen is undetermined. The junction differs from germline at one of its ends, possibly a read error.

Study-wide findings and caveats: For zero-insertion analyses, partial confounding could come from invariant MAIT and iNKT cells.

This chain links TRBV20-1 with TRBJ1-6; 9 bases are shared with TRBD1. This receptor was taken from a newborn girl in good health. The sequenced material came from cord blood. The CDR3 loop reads CSARVVDGTGRYNSALHF. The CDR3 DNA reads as TGCAGTGCTAGAGTAGTCGACGGGACAGGGCGATATAATTCAGCCCTCCACTTT.